These 10 T cell receptor beta chains were all obtained from the same sample, sequenced in a study of cytomegalovirus exposure and HLA in healthy donors. Both 60 Vbeta primers and 13 Jbeta primers went into the PCR. Measured with immunoSEQ multiplex PCR; TCRdb has only the in-frame clones, and not every one. This repertoire shows about 160,000 clones, 50% to 75% found once; its top ten account for around 7.1%. The sample comprised PBMCs. These receptors came from a woman aged 60-70 years in good health and CMV-seropositive.

The rearrangement links TRBV4-1 to TRBJ2-1; 9 nucleotides align to TRBD2. CDR3 length: 22 amino acids. Germline lookup yields CDR1 MGHRA and CDR2 YSYEKL. V shed 4 bases, J shed 1 base, and the junction held 23 bases outside the gene matches. CDR3 bases: TGCGCCAGCAGCCGGAGGGTATCATCGGGGTCGCGGCGGGAGGGATCCTACAATGAGCAGTTCTTC. It yields the protein CASSRRVSSGSRREGSYNEQFF.

This sequence joins TRBV5-8 and TRBJ1-1; possible D gene TRBD1, 6 bases. CDR1 and CDR2 (germline): SGHTS, YDEGEE. The CDR3 runs to 14 residues. V was cut by 0 bases and J by 4 bases, with 10 bases left in between. CDR3: CASSLGTVSTEAFF. The DNA of the CDR3 is TGTGCCAGCAGCTTGGGGACAGTGAGCACTGAAGCTTTCTTT.

The chain carries TRBV5-1 and TRBJ2-7; D might be TRBD1 (6 bases). The ends were cut back, 0 bases at V and 0 bases at J, with 10 bases in the middle. Germline CDR1 and CDR2: SGHRS and YFSETQ. This CDR3 contains 15 residues. The CDR3 coding sequence is TGCGCCAGCAGCTTGGCAGCAGGGGACTCCTACGAGCAGTACTTC. Encoded protein: CASSLAAGDSYEQYF.

This chain joins TRBV2 and TRBJ1-6, with 8 positions matching TRBD1. The CDR3 sequence is 14 residues long. CDR1 and CDR2 (germline): SNHLY, FYNNEI. V lost 6 bases and J lost 8; bases outside the gene matches: 6. DNA of the CDR3: TGTGCCAGCAGAGCTGGACAGGGTGATTCACCCCTCCACTTT. Protein sequence: CASRAGQGDSPLHF. Filled out from reference TRBV2 and TRBJ1-6, the complete variable domain reads EPEVTQTPSHQVTQMGQEVILRCVPISNHLYFYWYRQILGQKVEFLVSFYNNEISEKSEIFDDQFSVERPDGSNFTLKIRSTKLEDSAMYFCASRAGQGDSPLHFGNGTRLTVT.

The rearrangement links TRBV7-8 to TRBJ1-3, with unresolved D. Trimming took off 5 bases at V and 0 bases at J, with 2 bases between the two ends. Germline CDR1 reads SGHVS; CDR2 reads FQNEAQ. The CDR3 length is 12 residues. The CDR3 reads CASSRSGNTIYF. CDR3 DNA: TGTGCCAGCAGCCGCTCTGGAAACACCATATATTTT.

V is TRBV20-1 and J is TRBJ1-2; no reliable D call. V gave up 5 bases and J gave up 7 bases, with 11 bases separating them. Germline V gene data show CDR1 as DFQATT and CDR2 as SNEGSKA (reference sequence). The CDR3 is 11 residues long. This CDR3 reads CSASWGGGYTF. The CDR3 nucleotides read TGCAGTGCTTCGTGGGGAGGTGGCTACACCTTC.

The chain employs TRBV7-6 and TRBJ2-7, with 7 bases aligning to TRBD2. CDR1 and CDR2 from the germline V gene are SGHVS and FNYEAQ. Trimming at V came to 1 base and at J to 3 bases, leaving 6 bases not matched to a gene. CDR3 length equals 15 residues. The CDR3 DNA reads TGTGCCAGCAGCTTAGTGGCTAGCGGCTTCTACGAGCAGTACTTC. Translating it yields CASSLVASGFYEQYF.

This chain links TRBV6-1 with TRBJ1-4, with 7 bases that match TRBD1. The CDR3 is 16 residues long. Germline V lookup: CDR1 MNHNS, CDR2 SASEGT. With V trimmed by 3 bases and J by 8 bases, 12 bases remained unmatched. The CDR3 sequence: CASSETARQGGEKLFF. CDR3 in DNA: TGTGCCAGCAGTGAGACAGCAAGACAGGGCGGGGAAAAACTGTTTTTT.

The gene calls are TRBV14 and TRBJ2-7; 9 nucleotides agree with TRBD1. The CDR3 length is 15 residues. Unmatched junction bases numbered 3, after V lost 1 base and J lost 2 bases. Germline V CDR1 and CDR2: SGHDN, FVKESK. The CDR3 protein is CASSQGDRAPYEQYF. Written as DNA, the CDR3 is TGTGCCAGCAGCCAAGGGGACAGGGCCCCCTACGAGCAGTACTTC.

This clone was counted a single time. This rearrangement joins TRBV7-9 to TRBJ2-7; perhaps TRBD2 as D (6 bases). This CDR3 comprises 13 residues. V lost 7 bases to trimming and J lost 6 bases, with 16 bases between them. Germline CDR1 reads SEHNR; CDR2 reads FQNEAQ (reference sequence). The CDR3 DNA follows: TGTGCCAGCAATTGGAGGGTCGGGAGCGAGCAGTACTTC. Translating it yields CASNWRVGSEQYF.